Sequencing of this TCR beta chain was carried out in a study of identical twins. TCRdb reprocessed the 5' RACE reads with MiXCR, giving one entry per CDR3 protein. The table shows roughly 700,000 distinct CDR3 sequences, with around 8.6% occurring only once. This clonotype was seen ten or more times. V was clipped by 3 bases and J by 1 base, with 7 bases between them. There are 13 residues in the CDR3. These sequences were also reported in another study, on yellow fever vaccine responses in identical twins.

The material sequenced was PBMCs. The V call is TRBV12-3 or TRBV12-4, the J call TRBJ2-7, with D unclear. This sequence was found in a woman aged 18 to 35 in good health. The CDR3 loop is CASSFPASYEQYF. The CDR3 nucleotides are TGTGCCAGCAGTTTCCCCGCATCCTACGAGCAGTACTTC.